A selection of T cell receptor beta chains follows, all from one sample in a study of blood T cell repertoires in COVID-19. Method: immunoSEQ multiplex PCR; TCRdb's copy keeps in-frame clones and lacks some. Here the sample spans around 150,000 clones, around 84% being singletons. Sequencing was carried out using peripheral blood. The receptors originated from a man aged 35 to 55 with acute or convalescent COVID-19. The CDR3 runs from the conserved cysteine through the conserved F or W. Each record gives: D gene, V gene, J gene, clone size, CDR3 DNA, CDR3 protein. D genes are given only for firm matches. Part of the rows lack a size; the others show once, few, many or a class for expanded clones.

TRBD2	TRBV5-1	TRBJ2-7	.	TGCGCCAGCAGCCCCCGGACTAGCGGGGGGCAAATCTCCTACGAGCAGTACTTC	CASSPRTSGGQISYEQYF
.	TRBV4-1	TRBJ1-4	.	TGCGCCAGCAGCCAAGATGGGGCAGGAGCTAATGAAAAACTGTTTTTT	CASSQDGAGANEKLFF
.	TRBV19	TRBJ1-6	.	TGTGCCAGTAGTACAGCCGGGGTTAGTTCACCCCTCCACTTT	CASSTAGVSSPLHF
.	TRBV30	TRBJ2-1	.	TGTGCCTGGAGTCCTAGCCCTAGCTCCTACAATGAGCAGTTCTTC	CAWSPSPSSYNEQFF
.	TRBV6-2/TRBV6-3	TRBJ1-1	.	TGTGCCAGCAGTCCAATCGGACAGACCCTGAACACTGAAGCTTTCTTT	CASSPIGQTLNTEAFF
TRBD2	TRBV19	TRBJ2-3	.	TGTGCCAGTAGTATCCTAGCGGGGGGGTTCACAGATACGCAGTATTTT	CASSILAGGFTDTQYF
.	TRBV6-6	TRBJ1-3	.	TGTGCCAGCAGAATACTGGGGGGGATTGGAAACACCATATATTTT	CASRILGGIGNTIYF
TRBD2	TRBV29-1	TRBJ2-1	.	TGCAGCGTCCCGGGGAGGAAACTAGCGGGACTGAACAATGAGCAGTTCTTC	CSVPGRKLAGLNNEQFF
TRBD1	TRBV5-6	TRBJ1-3	.	TGTGCCAGCAGCTTTGCCGGGACAGGGGGCTACACCATATATTTT	CASSFAGTGGYTIYF
TRBD1	TRBV5-1	TRBJ1-6	.	TGCGCCAGCAGCCCCACAGCAGGGGGATTAAATTCACCCCTCCACTTT	CASSPTAGGLNSPLHF
TRBD2	TRBV19	TRBJ2-3	once	TGTGCCAGTAGTAAGACCGGGACTAGCGGGGGACAGAGCACAGATACGCAGTATTTT	CASSKTGTSGGQSTDTQYF
TRBD1	TRBV6-2/TRBV6-3	TRBJ1-4	.	TGTGCCAGCAGCGCCGGGACAGACAGCTTGGTGACTAATGAAAAACTGTTTTTT	CASSAGTDSLVTNEKLFF
.	TRBV30	TRBJ1-2	.	TGTGCCTGGAGCCGTCGGGGGGCGGGCTATGGCTACACCTTC	CAWSRRGAGYGYTF
TRBD1	TRBV4-1	TRBJ1-1	few	TGCGCCAGCAGCCAAGAACCGGACAGGGGAGAGACTGAAGCTTTCTTT	CASSQEPDRGETEAFF
TRBD1	TRBV19	TRBJ1-2	.	TGTGCCAGTAGTACCCGGGACAGGGTCTCGCATGGCTACACCTTC	CASSTRDRVSHGYTF
TRBD2	TRBV4-2	TRBJ2-5	.	TGTGCCAGCAGCCAAGGCCGGGGACTAGCGGGTCCAATAGAGACCCAGTACTTC	CASSQGRGLAGPIETQYF
.	TRBV2	TRBJ2-7	.	TGTGCCAGCAGTAAGGGACTTCGGGAATACGAGCAGTACTTC	CASSKGLREYEQYF
TRBD1	TRBV7-2	TRBJ2-1	.	TGTGCCAGCAGCCCCCGGGACAGGGTCTCCTACAATGAGCAGTTCTTC	CASSPRDRVSYNEQFF
TRBD1	TRBV6-1	TRBJ1-1	few	TGTGCCAGCAGTGAACGACAGGGATGGAGGACTGAAGCTTTCTTT	CASSERQGWRTEAFF
.	TRBV7-3	TRBJ2-3	.	TGTGCCAGCAGCTTAACTAGTAGAGATACGCAGTATTTT	CASSLTSRDTQYF
.	TRBV6-5	TRBJ1-3	.	TGTGCCAGCAGTTACGGGGCAGGGTGGGGAAACACCATATATTTT	CASSYGAGWGNTIYF
.	TRBV3-1/TRBV3-2	TRBJ1-2	.	TGTGCCAGCAGCCAGGGGGAGGCCTATGGCTACACCTTC	CASSQGEAYGYTF
.	TRBV15	TRBJ1-2	.	TGTGCCACCAGCGTCACAGGGTCTAACTATGGCTACACCTTC	CATSVTGSNYGYTF
TRBD1	TRBV6-6	TRBJ1-1	.	TGTGCCAGCAGTTCCGGGACAGGGGGATTCCCTGAAGCTTTCTTT	CASSSGTGGFPEAFF
TRBD1	TRBV5-1	TRBJ2-7	once	TGCGCCAGCAGCTTGAGGACAGGAGTATCGTACGAGCAGTACTTC	CASSLRTGVSYEQYF
.	TRBV3-1/TRBV3-2	TRBJ2-2	.	TGTGCCAGCAGCTACGGGACTGTTAACACCGGGGAGCTGTTTTTT	CASSYGTVNTGELFF
.	TRBV20-1	TRBJ1-2	.	TGCAGTGCTCACAGGGTGCCCGGCTACACCTTC	CSAHRVPGYTF
.	TRBV29-1	TRBJ1-2	few	TGCAGCGCCCAGTTGCACTATGGCTACACCTTC	CSAQLHYGYTF
.	TRBV3-1/TRBV3-2	TRBJ1-2	few	TGTGCCAGCAGCCCGGGCGGCCACGGGGACTATGGCTACACCTTC	CASSPGGHGDYGYTF
TRBD1	TRBV3-1/TRBV3-2	TRBJ1-2	.	TGTGCCAGCAGCCAAGGTGCGACAGGGAGCTATGGCTACACCTTC	CASSQGATGSYGYTF
TRBD1	TRBV19	TRBJ1-1	.	TGTGCCAGTAGTATCAGGGGGATCGGCACTGAAGCTTTCTTT	CASSIRGIGTEAFF
TRBD1	TRBV5-1	TRBJ1-2	.	TGCGCCAGCAGCTTGACCACAGGGGGCTATGGCTACACCTTC	CASSLTTGGYGYTF
.	TRBV3-1/TRBV3-2	TRBJ1-3	few	TGTGCCAGCAGCCAGGGCAGGGCTGGAAACACCATATATTTT	CASSQGRAGNTIYF
TRBD2	TRBV5-8	TRBJ2-3	.	TGTGCCAGCACATTAGCGGGGGCCACAGATACGCAGTATTTT	CASTLAGATDTQYF
.	TRBV28	TRBJ1-6	.	TGTGCCAGCAAGCCCGTCACCTATAATTCACCCCTCCACTTT	CASKPVTYNSPLHF
.	TRBV29-1	TRBJ2-3	.	TGCAGCGTTGAACGCTTTAGTCAAGGGGTTGAGACAGATACGCAGTATTTT	CSVERFSQGVETDTQYF
TRBD1	TRBV7-6	TRBJ2-1	.	TGTGCCAGCAGCCCGGGGACAGGGTTTTATGATGAGCAGTTCTTC	CASSPGTGFYDEQFF
TRBD2	TRBV5-3	TRBJ2-3	.	TGTGCCAGAACCCCACGGGGGAGGGCTTCCACAGATACGCAGTATTTT	CARTPRGRASTDTQYF
TRBD2	TRBV2	TRBJ2-1	.	TGTGCCAGCAGTGAAGCACTAGCGGGGACAGGTGATGAGCAGTTCTTC	CASSEALAGTGDEQFF
.	TRBV28	TRBJ1-6	.	TGTGCCAGCGCTTGGAGGCCGAATTCACCCCTCCACTTT	CASAWRPNSPLHF
TRBD1	TRBV5-1	TRBJ1-4	.	TGCGCCAGCAGCTTAAGGGGATCGGGACAGACTAATGAAAAACTGTTTTTT	CASSLRGSGQTNEKLFF
TRBD1	TRBV11-3	TRBJ2-7	.	TGTGCCAGCAGCTTCGGGACAGGGGGCGACGAGCAGTACTTC	CASSFGTGGDEQYF
.	TRBV2	TRBJ2-7	.	TGTGCCAGCAGTGACGTCGACAGGTGGGCCTACGAGCAGTACTTC	CASSDVDRWAYEQYF
.	TRBV2	TRBJ1-1	.	TGTGCCAGCTTGTGGGGGGGAAACACTGAAGCTTTCTTT	CASLWGGNTEAFF
.	TRBV28	TRBJ2-1	.	TGTGCCAGCAGGAGAGGGCCGAGCTCCTACAATGAGCAGTTCTTC	CASRRGPSSYNEQFF
.	TRBV28	TRBJ2-7	.	TGTGCCAGCGGATTGGTCGCGGGCGAGCAGTACTTC	CASGLVAGEQYF
.	TRBV7-6	TRBJ1-3	.	TGTGCCAGCAGCTCCTCGAGGGAGGGTACCTCTGGAAACACCATATATTTT	CASSSSREGTSGNTIYF
TRBD2	TRBV15	TRBJ2-3	.	TGTGCCACCAGCAAAAAATGGACTAGCGGGGGCTATATGACAGATACGCAGTATTTT	CATSKKWTSGGYMTDTQYF
.	TRBV19	TRBJ1-5	few	TGTGCCAGTTCAACAGGGTTCAATCAGCCCCAGCATTTT	CASSTGFNQPQHF
.	TRBV5-1	TRBJ1-4	.	TGCGCCAGCAGTCTCGGGGGAGGCGATGAAAAACTGTTTTTT	CASSLGGGDEKLFF
.	TRBV10-3	TRBJ1-1	.	TGTGCCATCAGTGAGGGAGGCGACACTGAAGCTTTCTTT	CAISEGGDTEAFF
.	TRBV4-1	TRBJ1-2	.	TGCGCCAGCAGCCAAGATGATCAGAAAAACTATGGCTACACCTTC	CASSQDDQKNYGYTF
TRBD1	TRBV18	TRBJ2-3	.	TGTGCCAGCTCACCATCAGGGGGACGAGATACGCAGTATTTT	CASSPSGGRDTQYF
.	TRBV7-2	TRBJ1-1	.	TGTGCCAGCAGCTTACAGGCGAACACTGAAGCTTTCTTT	CASSLQANTEAFF
.	TRBV3-1/TRBV3-2	TRBJ1-2	.	TGTGCCAGCAGCCTCAATTGGTATCGGGACACAGGGAACTATGGCTACACCTTC	CASSLNWYRDTGNYGYTF